This T cell receptor (beta chain) is from a study of blood T cell repertoires in COVID-19. Study overall: Samples taken during acute and convalescent COVID-19 were collected in the United States, Italy and Spain. From T cells, B-cell-depleted T cells, or PBMCs came the material, which was cDNA or gDNA.

Original processing methods: Researchers report that nucleated cell counts were estimated from reference gene primer amplification. TCRdb keeps only in-frame clones here, not all; method: immunoSEQ multiplex PCR. V, J and clone size were drawn from that table, and D and trimming were deduced from the DNA. The profile shows more than 75,000 clones, around nine tenths of them singletons. V shed 0 bases and J 3 bases; nucleotides not matched to a gene: 5. CDR3 length: 15 amino acids. Per the germline V gene, CDR1 is SGHRS and CDR2 is YFSETQ. This clone showed up just once. The rearrangement links TRBV5-1 to TRBJ1-1; TRBD1 aligns across 7 bases. The material sequenced was peripheral blood. The receptor was isolated from a woman in her sixties or seventies with acute or convalescent COVID-19. In DNA, the CDR3 is TGCGCCAGCAGCTTGGAAGACAGGGTGGACACTGAAGCTTTCTTT. This codes for CASSLEDRVDTEAFF.